The clone carrying this TCR beta chain came up many times. Its antigen is currently unknown. The record originates from a study of identical twins. Points from the study as a whole: Cross-sectional statistics underpinned the conclusions; the same donors were not followed.

This CDR3 has 15 residues. Germline V gene sequence: CDR1 DFQATT, CDR2 SNEGSKA (reference sequence). V was trimmed by 4 bases and J by 1 base, leaving 15 bases between them. One entry per CDR3 protein, called by TCRdb with MiXCR from the 5' RACE reads. The data contain approximately 890,000 distinct CDR3 sequences, roughly an eighth of them seen just once; the ten biggest clones take up around 1.6%. The same data also went into a second study, on yellow fever vaccine responses in identical twins.

This rearrangement joins TRBV20-1 to TRBJ2-3; the D is unclear. The sample comprised PBMCs. The sequence was obtained from a young woman in good health. The CDR3 nucleotides are TGCAGTGCTACAACCCTCGTTAGCCGCACAGATACGCAGTATTTT. Protein product: CSATTLVSRTDTQYF.